This T cell receptor (beta chain) was captured by sequencing in a study of control samples from healthy donors and cancer patients. Measured with immunoSEQ multiplex PCR; TCRdb has only the in-frame clones, and not every one. The sample has 120,000 to 150,000 clones, 80% to 95% seen once; the top ten hold 3.2%. The CDR3 consists of 16 residues. The germline CDR1 and CDR2 sequences are SGDLS and YYNGEE. V was pared by 1 base and J by 5 bases, with 9 bases of the junction left unmatched. The J gene is TRBJ1-1, the V gene TRBV9; 9 positions agree with TRBD1. The TCR sequence derives from a man younger than 45 in good health. Sequencing was carried out using blood. CDR3 nucleotide sequence: TGTGCCAGCAGCGTATCATTACGGGACAGGGATACTGAAGCTTTCTTT. Amino acids: CASSVSLRDRDTEAFF.